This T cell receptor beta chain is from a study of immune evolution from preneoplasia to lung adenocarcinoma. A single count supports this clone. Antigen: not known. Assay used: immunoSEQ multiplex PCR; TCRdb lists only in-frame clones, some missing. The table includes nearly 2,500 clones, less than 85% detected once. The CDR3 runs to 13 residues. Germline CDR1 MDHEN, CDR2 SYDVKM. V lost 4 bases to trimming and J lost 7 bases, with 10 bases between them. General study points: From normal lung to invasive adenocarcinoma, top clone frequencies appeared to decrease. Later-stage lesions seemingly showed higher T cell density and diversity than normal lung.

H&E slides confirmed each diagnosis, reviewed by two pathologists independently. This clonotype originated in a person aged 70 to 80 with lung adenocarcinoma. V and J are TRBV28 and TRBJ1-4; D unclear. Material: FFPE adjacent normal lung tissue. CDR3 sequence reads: CASSWQWGEKLFF. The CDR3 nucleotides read TGTGCCAGCAGTTGGCAATGGGGTGAAAAACTGTTTTTT.